These 14 T cell receptor beta chains were sequenced from one sample in a study of PD-1 blockade in classical Hodgkin lymphoma. No patient escaped relapse after autologous stem cell transplantation, and brentuximab vedotin exposure varied. Assay: immunoSEQ multiplex PCR; the TCRdb copy retains only in-frame clones and omits some. This table has under 110,000 clones, about 89% appearing once. This sample comprised peripheral blood mononuclear cells (PBMCs), obtained before the second cycle of nivolumab. The receptors here all came from a human donor with classical Hodgkin lymphoma.

The chain joins TRBV14 to TRBJ2-7; 7 bases align to TRBD1. The CDR3 contains 15 residues. Germline V gene sequence: CDR1 SGHDN, CDR2 FVKESK. Trimming cost V 0 bases and J 7 bases; bases outside gene matches: 9. The CDR3 bases are TGTGCCAGCAGCCAAGAAGGGGGCGAATGGTATGAGCAGTACTTC. Its translation is CASSQEGGEWYEQYF.

V usage is TRBV15 and J usage is TRBJ2-6, with D possibly TRBD2 on 5 matching bases. Between the trimmed V and J ends, which lost 6 bases and 9 bases, there was a span of 21 bases. CDR3 length: 16 residues. The germline V gene encodes CDR1 LNHNV and CDR2 YYDKDF (reference sequence). The DNA for the CDR3 is TGTGCCACCAGTTCGTCAACCCGGGATCTAGTCAACGTCCTGACTTTC. As protein: CATSSSTRDLVNVLTF.

This clone was seen just once. The chain is built from TRBV27 and TRBJ2-6; 7 nucleotides line up with TRBD1. The CDR3 loop spans 17 amino acids. Germline loops: CDR1 MNHEY, CDR2 SMNVEV (reference sequence). Trimming removed 4 bases from V and 3 bases from J; junction bases left unmatched: 9. The DNA for the CDR3 is TGTGCCAGCAGTTCCTCGACAGGGAGAGATGGGGCCAACGTCCTGACTTTC. Amino acids: CASSSSTGRDGANVLTF.

The V and J genes are TRBV9 and TRBJ2-1, with 9 bases fitting TRBD1. Germline V gene data show CDR1 as SGDLS and CDR2 as YYNGEE. There are 16 residues in the CDR3. V shed 0 bases, J shed 4 bases, and the junction held 5 bases outside the gene matches. The CDR3 spells CASSVAGQGSYNEQFF. The CDR3 DNA is TGTGCCAGCAGCGTAGCCGGACAGGGGTCGTACAATGAGCAGTTCTTC.

The rearrangement uses TRBV27 and TRBJ2-4; no reliable D call. The CDR3 consists of 10 residues. Trimming removed 8 bases from V and 7 bases from J, with 6 bases in between. Germline CDR1 and CDR2: MNHEY and SMNVEV (reference sequence). This CDR3 is CASPKNIQYF. For the CDR3, the DNA is TGTGCCAGCCCGAAGAACATTCAGTACTTC.

CDR3 amino acids: CASSPDALYTDTQYF. The CDR3 nucleotides read TGTGCCAGCAGCCCGGACGCACTTTACACAGATACGCAGTATTTT. The chain recombines TRBV11-1 with TRBJ2-3, with D unclear. The V gene lost 5 bases and the J gene lost 2 bases, with 14 bases spanning the gap. Germline V gives CDR1 SGHAT, CDR2 FQDESV (reference sequence). This CDR3 comprises 15 residues.

V usage is TRBV5-5 and J usage is TRBJ2-1; D is perhaps TRBD1 or TRBD2 (5 bases each). CDR1 is SGHKS, CDR2 YYEKEE, per germline (reference sequence). Trimming took 2 bases from V and 8 from J, leaving 14 bases between them. This CDR3 region has 14 residues. CDR3: CASSFIRGVDEQFF. The CDR3, as DNA: TGTGCCAGCAGCTTCATAAGGGGAGTTGATGAGCAGTTCTTC.

Notes on this clone: Other DNA sequences in this specimen translate into the identical CDR3. The rearrangement links TRBV9 to TRBJ1-1; a possible D gene is TRBD1 (5 bases). The germline CDR1 and CDR2 sequences are SGDLS and YYNGEE. The CDR3 sequence is 13 residues long. V shed 0 bases and J shed 2 bases, with 5 bases lying between them. CDR3 in amino acids: CASSVGTNTEAFF. The CDR3 nucleotides read TGTGCCAGCAGCGTAGGGACAAACACTGAAGCTTTCTTT. Full variable domain (missing parts from reference TRBV9 and TRBJ1-1): DSGVTQTPKHLITATGQRVTLRCSPRSGDLSVYWYQQSLDQGLQFLIQYYNGEERAKGNILERFSAQQFPDLHSELNLSSLELGDSALYFCASSVGTNTEAFFGQGTRLTVV.

This sequence joins TRBV18 and TRBJ1-5, with D maybe TRBD1 (5 bases). V was pared by 4 bases and J by 4 bases, with 11 bases between. This CDR3 has 14 amino acids. The germline gives CDR1 KGHSH, CDR2 LQKENI. The CDR3 region is CASSRDGQNQPQHF. In DNA, the CDR3 is TGTGCCAGCTCACGGGACGGGCAAAATCAGCCCCAGCATTTT.

V usage is TRBV7-9 and J usage is TRBJ2-7, with D possibly being TRBD1 (6 bases). Germline CDR1 and CDR2: SEHNR and FQNEAQ (reference sequence). The length of the CDR3 is 14 residues. The V gene lost 1 base and the J gene lost 3 bases, with 10 bases spanning the gap. CDR3 residues: CASSLGAGVYEQYF. The CDR3 DNA follows: TGTGCCAGCAGCTTAGGTGCAGGGGTCTACGAGCAGTACTTC.

This chain joins TRBV6-1 and TRBJ1-2; TRBD1 is a possible D gene (5 bases). Germline CDR1 is MNHNS and CDR2 is SASEGT. Trimming left V 1 base short and J 4 bases short, with 16 bases between. This CDR3 is built from 16 residues. CDR3 sequence: CASSEGQGIWSYGYTF. Here the CDR3 DNA reads TGTGCCAGCAGTGAAGGCCAGGGAATCTGGAGCTATGGCTACACCTTC.

This rearrangement joins TRBV6-6 to TRBJ1-1, with D possibly being TRBD1 (5 bases). In germline, CDR1 is MNHNY, CDR2 SVGAGI (reference sequence). V shed 1 base and J shed 1 base, with 13 bases lying between them. The CDR3 totals 16 residues. The CDR3 DNA is TGTGCCAGCAGTTACTACATATCTCAGGGGAACACTGAAGCTTTCTTT. It is translated as CASSYYISQGNTEAFF.

V gene TRBV4-3 combines with J gene TRBJ2-7; 8 bases line up with TRBD1. Germline V CDR1 and CDR2: LGHNA, YSLEER. The CDR3 totals 15 residues. The ends lost 2 bases at V and 6 bases at J; junction bases unmatched: 9. CDR3 loop: CASSQLGAGGREQYF. The CDR3 DNA reads TGCGCCAGCAGCCAATTAGGGGCAGGGGGCCGCGAGCAGTACTTC.

This chain joins TRBV6-6 and TRBJ1-6; D not resolved. The CDR3 spans 12 residues. V lost 0 bases to trimming and J lost 7 bases, with 1 base between them. Germline V gene lookup returns CDR1 MNHNY and CDR2 SVGAGI (reference sequence). CDR3 sequence: CASSYSNSPLHF. The CDR3 bases are TGTGCCAGCAGTTACTCAAATTCACCCCTCCACTTT.